Below are 22 T cell receptor beta chains sequenced from a single sample in a study of shared T cell receptors in the human thymus (dated by TCRdb to the early 2020s). To prepare the library, the immunoSEQ multiplex PCR assay was applied. TCRdb took over this immuneACCESS table, retaining in-frame rearrangements with V and J assigned. Such tables are incomplete; in checked studies, under half of the missing clones stem from an unresolved V gene, and the remainder is unexplained. The sample table holds approximately 730,000 clones, of which 70% to 90% were seen once. About 0.011% of the sample rests with the top ten. This sample also belongs to another study, concerning human thymus T cells.

Specimen: thymocytes. Receptor source: a girl under three years old with a congenital heart defect. Donor details come from another sample of the same person, matched by shared clones.

The chain uses TRBV5-6 and TRBJ1-2; 10 bases align to TRBD1. The CDR3 is made up of 17 amino acids. Germline CDR1 and CDR2: SGHDT and YYEEEE. V dropped 3 bases and J dropped 11; count of bases not matched to a gene: 19. The chain's CDR3 is CASSCRASGTGEKWYTF. The CDR3 bases are TGTGCCAGCAGCTGTCGGGCTTCAGGGACAGGGGAGAAGTGGTACACCTTC.

In its sample, this clone was seen a few times. The CDR3 DNA sequence: TGTGCCAGCAGCTTAAATTTGGCGGGACTCGGACTGCACAATGAGCAGTTCTTC. This encodes CASSLNLAGLGLHNEQFF. V and J are TRBV7-2 and TRBJ2-1, with D tentatively TRBD2 (6 bases). Trimming took 2 bases from V and 5 from J, leaving 22 bases between them. The CDR3 has 18 amino acids. The germline gives CDR1 SGHTA, CDR2 FQGNSA.

The gene calls are TRBV7-9 and TRBJ1-1, with 7 bases identical to TRBD1. The length of the CDR3 is 16 residues. V gave up 5 bases and J gave up 1 base; unmatched junction bases: 10. The germline gives CDR1 SEHNR, CDR2 FQNEAQ (reference sequence). The CDR3 region is CASSTNPTGPNTEAFF. The CDR3 region has the DNA TGTGCCAGCAGCACCAACCCGACAGGGCCGAACACTGAAGCTTTCTTT.

The chain is built from TRBV18 and TRBJ2-3; perhaps TRBD2 as D (7 bases). Trimming removed 2 bases at V and 4 bases at J, with 13 bases between. The CDR3 covers 15 residues. Germline CDR1 and CDR2: KGHSH and LQKENI. This CDR3 reads CASSPRGGRPDTQYF. The CDR3 DNA sequence: TGTGCCAGCTCACCAAGGGGGGGCAGGCCAGATACGCAGTATTTT. Filled out from reference TRBV18 and TRBJ2-3, the complete variable domain reads NAGVMQNPRHLVRRRGQEARLRCSPMKGHSHVYWYRQLPEEGLKFMVYLQKENIIDESGMPKERFSAEFPKEGPSILRIQQVVRGDSAAYFCASSPRGGRPDTQYFGPGTRLTVL.

V and J are TRBV15 and TRBJ1-2; 7 bases are a match to TRBD1. The CDR3 loop spans 18 amino acids. Germline V CDR1 and CDR2: LNHNV, YYDKDF (reference sequence). V lost 0 bases and J lost 3; bases outside the gene matches: 13. Here the CDR3 reads CATSRDNRGAKLYYGYTF. CDR3 in DNA: TGTGCCACCAGCAGAGATAACAGGGGAGCCAAGCTTTACTATGGCTACACCTTC. Looking up the rest from reference TRBV15 and TRBJ1-2 gives the full variable domain: DAMVIQNPRYQVTQFGKPVTLSCSQTLNHNVMYWYQQKSSQAPKLLFHYYDKDFNNEADTPDNFQSRRPNTSFCFLDIRSPGLGDTAMYLCATSRDNRGAKLYYGYTFGSGTRLTVV.

This clone has a handful of counts. This chain connects TRBV25-1 to TRBJ1-4; D ambiguous. The CDR3 loop spans 15 amino acids. V lost 6 bases and J 3 bases, leaving 14 bases between the germline ends. The germline CDR1 and CDR2 sequences are MGHDK and SYGVNS. The CDR3 here is CASRGRTGPNEKLFF. The CDR3 DNA reads TGTGCCAGCAGGGGGAGGACGGGCCCTAATGAAAAACTGTTTTTT.

The V call is TRBV2, the J call TRBJ2-3; a weak D match, TRBD1 (5 bases). CDR3 length: 13 residues. V shed 6 bases and J shed 1 base, with 8 bases lying between them. Germline loops: CDR1 SNHLY, CDR2 FYNNEI. The CDR3 region has the DNA TGTGCCAGCAGGACAGCCGGCACAGATACGCAGTATTTT. Its translation: CASRTAGTDTQYF. Together with reference TRBV2 and TRBJ2-3, the CDR3 gives the full variable domain: EPEVTQTPSHQVTQMGQEVILRCVPISNHLYFYWYRQILGQKVEFLVSFYNNEISEKSEIFDDQFSVERPDGSNFTLKIRSTKLEDSAMYFCASRTAGTDTQYFGPGTRLTVL.

The V call is TRBV5-1, the J call TRBJ2-5, with 7 nucleotides matching TRBD1. The germline V gene has CDR1 SGHRS and CDR2 YFSETQ. CDR3 length equals 17 residues. The V segment lost 0 bases and the J segment 4 bases; nucleotides outside the gene matches: 12. CDR3 in amino acids: CASSLEGATPTRETQYF. The CDR3 bases are TGCGCCAGCAGCTTGGAGGGGGCTACCCCAACCCGAGAGACCCAGTACTTC.

The chain links TRBV12-5 to TRBJ2-1; 7 bases match TRBD2. The CDR3 covers 18 residues. Germline loops: CDR1 LGHNT, CDR2 FRNRAP. Losses at the gene ends were 2 bases for V and 6 bases for J; bases not matched to a gene: 16. The DNA for the CDR3 is TGTGCTAGTGGTTTGCCACCCCAGATTGTGGGGACTATCAATGAGCAGTTCTTC. This codes for CASGLPPQIVGTINEQFF.

This sequence joins TRBV29-1 and TRBJ2-2; 7 nucleotides align to TRBD2. V was clipped by 5 bases and J by 1 base; unmatched bases: 16. Per germline, CDR1 SQVTM and CDR2 ANQGSEA. CDR3 length equals 18 residues. In DNA, the CDR3 is TGCAGCGTTTATGATTCTGGTACGCGGGGGTTGAACACCGGGGAGCTGTTTTTT. Protein sequence: CSVYDSGTRGLNTGELFF.

The V call is TRBV10-2, the J call TRBJ2-3; maybe TRBD2 (6 bases). Germline V gene sequence: CDR1 WSHSY, CDR2 SAAADI. V lost 7 bases, J lost 0 bases, and 14 bases lay in between. The CDR3 loop spans 15 amino acids. The DNA of the CDR3 is TGCGCCAGCAACCTTAGCGGCACTAGCACAGATACGCAGTATTTT. Residues: CASNLSGTSTDTQYF.

The CDR3 loop is CSVEVEGNQPQHF. The CDR3 DNA reads TGCAGCGTTGAAGTTGAGGGCAATCAGCCCCAGCATTTT. The V gene is TRBV29-1, the J gene TRBJ1-5; D is ambiguous. Germline-derived CDR1 and CDR2 are SQVTM and ANQGSEA. V dropped 1 base and J dropped 2 bases, with 6 bases sitting between them. The CDR3 loop spans 13 amino acids.

The chain carries TRBV19 and TRBJ2-5, with D tentatively TRBD2 (5 bases). CDR3 length: 14 residues. The V and J ends lost 4 bases and 0 bases respectively, with 9 bases between them. CDR1 is LNHDA, CDR2 SQIVND, per germline (reference sequence). CDR3 bases: TGTGCCAGTAGTAGACGGGGATACCAAGAGACCCAGTACTTC. Amino acids: CASSRRGYQETQYF.

This clone was found once. The V gene is TRBV2, the J gene TRBJ2-3; 8 bases map to TRBD2. Germline V gives CDR1 SNHLY, CDR2 FYNNEI. The CDR3 is 15 amino acids. V trimming: 6 bases; J trimming: 4 bases; junction bases outside the gene matches: 9. CDR3 sequence: CASSGATGRADTQYF. The CDR3 coding sequence is TGTGCCAGCAGCGGGGCGACCGGGAGGGCAGATACGCAGTATTTT.

The chain uses TRBV5-6 and TRBJ1-1, with TRBD1 matching 9 bases. Germline-derived CDR1 and CDR2 are SGHDT and YYEEEE. CDR3 size: 15 residues. The junction had 1 base not matched to a gene; V was cut back by 1 base and J by 0 bases. The CDR3, as DNA: TGTGCCAGCAGCTTGACAGGGGGCCTGAACACTGAAGCTTTCTTT. Its translation is CASSLTGGLNTEAFF.

This clone was counted a single time. The chain is built from TRBV2 and TRBJ1-2; 7 bases are a match to TRBD1. This CDR3 comprises 13 residues. J gave up 3 bases and V 8 bases, and 6 bases lay outside the gene matches. Germline CDR1 SNHLY, CDR2 FYNNEI. In nucleotides, the CDR3 is TGTGCCAGCGTGGGACAGACACACTATGGCTACACCTTC. This sequence encodes CASVGQTHYGYTF.

This clone was detected only a few times. The genes are TRBV27 and TRBJ1-2, with a weak D call TRBD1 (6 bases). Germline V gives CDR1 MNHEY, CDR2 SMNVEV (reference sequence). The CDR3 loop spans 15 amino acids. V was cut by 1 base and J by 6 bases, with 15 bases left in between. The CDR3 loop reads CASSLWGGGLHGYTF. As DNA, the CDR3 is TGTGCCAGCAGTTTATGGGGGGGCGGCTTGCATGGCTACACCTTC.

V is TRBV6-5 and J is TRBJ2-7; D not resolved. Germline-derived CDR1 and CDR2 are MNHEY and SVGAGI. V lost 6 bases, J lost 4 bases, and 4 bases lay in between. The length of the CDR3 is 10 residues. CDR3 sequence reads: CASSPYEQYF. The DNA for the CDR3 is TGTGCCAGCAGCCCTTACGAGCAGTACTTC.

The chain has TRBV7-9 and TRBJ2-3, with TRBD2 matching over 10 bases. V was clipped by 8 bases and J by 9 bases; unmatched bases: 5. This CDR3 region has 12 residues. Germline CDR1 and CDR2: SEHNR and FQNEAQ (reference sequence). CDR3 DNA sequence: TGTGCCAGCGCGATAGCGGGGGGAACGCAGTATTTT. Translated: CASAIAGGTQYF.

The chain employs TRBV28 and TRBJ1-2, with D maybe TRBD1 (5 bases). Germline-derived CDR1 and CDR2 are MDHEN and SYDVKM. This CDR3 region has 15 residues. Trimming pared 5 bases from V and 7 bases from J, leaving 20 bases between. The CDR3 nucleotides read TGTGCCAGCAGTACCCGGGGGGGGAAAGGCGGTGGCTACACCTTC. Encoded protein: CASSTRGGKGGGYTF.

This chain uses TRBV9 with TRBJ1-1; TRBD1 is a possible D gene (5 bases). V shed 4 bases and J shed 4 bases, with 14 bases lying between them. There are 14 residues in the CDR3. From germline, CDR1 is SGDLS and CDR2 YYNGEE. Here the CDR3 DNA reads TGTGCCAGCAGCCCCAGGGTTGGGGCCACTGAAGCTTTCTTT. Amino acid sequence: CASSPRVGATEAFF.

V usage is TRBV5-1 and J usage is TRBJ2-1; D is possibly TRBD1 (6 bases). V lost 4 bases and J 2 bases, leaving 22 bases between the germline ends. The CDR3 is 18 residues long. Germline CDR1 reads SGHRS; CDR2 reads YFSETQ. CDR3 region: CASSPPRIRGSPYNEQFF. In DNA, the CDR3 is TGCGCCAGCAGCCCTCCACGTATCAGGGGAAGCCCCTACAATGAGCAGTTCTTC.